This T cell receptor beta chain was captured in a study of T cell changes during pregnancy in multiple sclerosis (dated by TCRdb to between 2019 and 2020). With respect to the entire study: The study looked at changes in the T cell repertoire across pregnancy in women with multiple sclerosis.

Receptor libraries were prepared by the immunoSEQ multiplex PCR assay. TCRdb mirrors the immuneACCESS table, restricted to in-frame sequences. Some clones are absent from its copies; in checked studies, under half trace to an unresolved V gene, and the reason for the others is unknown. Present in this sample are approximately 89,000 clones, 94% of which were seen just once. The ten largest make up 1.5% to 2% of the sample. Relative to germline, V is 4 bases shorter and J is 2 bases shorter, with 12 bases between their ends. Inclusive of the bounding cysteine and phenylalanine, the CDR3 is 15 residues long. Left in the record is the CDR3 DNA by itself, 45 bases read in frame from the first base. The germline V gene specifies SGHAT as CDR1 and FQNNGV as CDR2. Regarding this clone: This clone's antigen is unknown. Base qualities are not recorded, but no much larger clone differs from it by a single base.

Material: peripheral blood, obtained after pregnancy. This sequence was found in a female donor in good health, enrolled as a control in a pregnancy study. This chain is built from TRBV11-2 and TRBJ1-3; TRBD1 is perhaps the D gene, given 5 matching bases. The CDR3 sequence is CASSSGGGAGNTIYF. The DNA sequence follows: TGTGCCAGCAGCTCGGGGGGGGGAGCTGGAAACACCATATATTTT.